The 31 T cell receptor beta chains below all came from one sample that was sequenced in a study of T-cell reconstitution after alpha-beta-depleted transplantation in children. TCRbeta library construction was performed incorporating unique molecular identifiers. TCRdb re-called the PCR reads through MiXCR, storing one row per CDR3 protein. The sample lists about 870,000 distinct CDR3 sequences, roughly 15% occurring once. The specimen comprised PBMCs, mostly from graft donor cells, sampled 360 days after TCRalphabeta/CD19-depleted stem cell transplant. These receptors all stem from a male patient under 18 who had a stem cell transplant for acute lymphoblastic leukemia, so the T cells may come from the graft donor.

This clonotype was seen a few times. The chain recombines TRBV21-1 with TRBJ2-5; the table gives TRBD1 as D, unverified against the DNA. TRBV21-1 is an annotated pseudogene. The CDR3 consists of 15 residues. The CDR3 bases are TGTGCCAGCAGCAAAGGGAGACAGGCTACAGAGACCCAGTACTTC. This sequence encodes CASSKGRQATETQYF.

In this sample, this clonotype turned up a few times. The chain links TRBV11-2 to TRBJ2-1; TRBD2 matches at 9 bases. Germline values: CDR1 SGHAT, CDR2 FQNNGV. The V and J ends lost 8 bases and 6 bases, in that order; junction bases with no gene match: 2. The CDR3 sequence is 12 residues long. In DNA, the CDR3 is TGTGCCAGCGGGACTAGCACCAATGAGCAGTTCTTC. It encodes CASGTSTNEQFF.

This clonotype has a handful of counts. The gene calls are TRBV7-3 and TRBJ2-2; tentatively, D is TRBD1 (6 bases). The CDR3 is 15 amino acids. The V end lost 5 bases, the J end lost 2 bases, and 12 bases lay between the germline ends. CDR1 is SGHTA and CDR2 is FQGTGA in the germline V gene. In DNA form, the CDR3 reads TGTGCCAGCAGCGGCGACAGGACTAACACCGGGGAGCTGTTTTTT. Encoded protein: CASSGDRTNTGELFF.

V gene TRBV7-9 combines with J gene TRBJ2-3; weak D call: TRBD2 (5 bases). Germline values: CDR1 SEHNR, CDR2 FQNEAQ (reference sequence). The CDR3 is 14 residues long. Trimming left V 2 bases short and J 4 bases short, with 10 bases between. This CDR3 is CASSLREHPDTQYF. The CDR3 nucleotides are TGTGCCAGCAGCTTAAGGGAGCACCCAGATACGCAGTATTTT.

The CDR3 DNA sequence: TGTGCCAGCAGCCAATACGGGTATACGCAGTATTTT. Residues: CASSQYGYTQYF. The chain links TRBV14 to TRBJ2-3; D call uncertain. CDR3 length: 12 amino acids. Trimming shortened V by 2 bases and J by 7 bases, and 7 bases separated the two germline ends. Germline V CDR1 and CDR2: SGHDN, FVKESK.

V usage is TRBV7-6 and J usage is TRBJ1-1, with 8 bases lining up with TRBD1. Trimming removed 5 bases from V and 7 bases from J; junction bases left unmatched: 15. Germline V CDR1 and CDR2: SGHVS, FNYEAQ. CDR3 length: 16 residues. CDR3 residues: CASSLIPGQALFEAFF. The CDR3 coding sequence is TGTGCCAGCAGCCTCATCCCGGGACAGGCCCTTTTTGAAGCTTTCTTT.

This clonotype appeared a few times. V gene TRBV5-5 combines with J gene TRBJ2-2, with unresolved D. Germline V CDR1 and CDR2: SGHKS, YYEKEE (reference sequence). This CDR3 is 12 amino acids long. The V and J ends lost 5 bases and 10 bases respectively, with 12 bases between them. The CDR3 is CASRPNGVELFF. CDR3 nucleotides: TGTGCCAGCAGACCGAACGGCGTGGAGCTGTTTTTT.

The chain uses TRBV7-9 and TRBJ1-2; 7 bases agree with TRBD1. The junction had 15 bases not matched to a gene; V was cut back by 3 bases and J by 8 bases. The CDR3 length is 16 residues. The germline V gene has CDR1 SEHNR and CDR2 FQNEAQ (reference sequence). CDR3 amino acids: CASSFVGTVRRDGYTF. DNA for the CDR3: TGTGCCAGCAGCTTTGTCGGGACAGTGAGGAGAGACGGCTACACCTTC. Variable domain in full (rest from reference TRBV7-9 and TRBJ1-2): DTGVSQNPRHKITKRGQNVTFRCDPISEHNRLYWYRQTLGQGPEFLTYFQNEAQLEKSRLLSDRFSAERPKGSFSTLEIQRTEQGDSAMYLCASSFVGTVRRDGYTFGSGTRLTVV.

This clonotype was counted ten times or more. CDR3: CSVAAFRGLAGQREQFF. The CDR3 DNA reads as TGCAGCGTTGCTGCCTTTCGAGGACTAGCGGGACAACGTGAGCAGTTCTTC. V gene TRBV29-1 combines with J gene TRBJ2-1; TRBD2 matches at 12 bases. The CDR3 contains 17 residues. Trimming took 4 bases from V and 9 from J; bases not matched to a gene: 16. Looked up from germline, CDR1 is SQVTM and CDR2 is ANQGSEA.

The rearrangement links TRBV4-1 to TRBJ2-1; 7 positions agree with TRBD2. Germline V gene lookup returns CDR1 MGHRA and CDR2 YSYEKL. The CDR3 is made up of 16 amino acids. V dropped 0 bases and J dropped 3; count of bases not matched to a gene: 5. The DNA of the CDR3 is TGCGCCAGCAGCCAAGACGGGCGGGAGATCTACAATGAGCAGTTCTTC. It encodes CASSQDGREIYNEQFF.

The chain has TRBV4-1 and TRBJ1-1; D is ambiguous. Trimming took off 0 bases at V and 5 bases at J, with 13 bases between the two ends. Germline CDR1 reads MGHRA; CDR2 reads YSYEKL. The CDR3 has 15 amino acids. The CDR3 reads CASSQDNTRPTEAFF. Here the CDR3 DNA reads TGCGCCAGCAGCCAAGATAACACGCGCCCGACTGAAGCTTTCTTT.

J is TRBJ2-7 and V is TRBV5-1; 7 nucleotides agree with TRBD2. The CDR3 length is 17 residues. V lost 3 bases to trimming and J lost 0 bases; unmatched junction nucleotides: 12. CDR1 and CDR2 from the germline V gene are SGHRS and YFSETQ. CDR3: CASSWSLRASGSYEQYF. The CDR3 DNA is TGCGCCAGCAGCTGGAGCCTTCGGGCTAGCGGCTCCTACGAGCAGTACTTC.

This clonotype has a count of ten or more. The chain is built from TRBV5-1 and TRBJ2-5, with D perhaps given as TRBD1 or TRBD2 (5 bases each). The CDR3 is 14 amino acids. The germline gives CDR1 SGHRS, CDR2 YFSETQ. V lost 3 bases and J lost 2, with 11 bases in between. CDR3 sequence (DNA): TGCGCCAGCAGCTCCGGGACGGTACAAGAGACCCAGTACTTC. It translates to CASSSGTVQETQYF. The full variable domain, completed using reference TRBV5-1 and TRBJ2-5, is KAGVTQTPRYLIKTRGQQVTLSCSPISGHRSVSWYQQTPGQGLQFLFEYFSETQRNKGNFPGRFSGRQFSNSRSEMNVSTLELGDSALYLCASSSGTVQETQYFGPGTRLLVL.

The V and J genes are TRBV7-3 and TRBJ1-2, with a possible D match to TRBD1 (5 bases). The CDR3 is made up of 13 amino acids. CDR1 is SGHTA, CDR2 FQGTGA, per germline. Trimming took 3 bases from V and 4 from J, leaving 9 bases between them. This CDR3 reads CASSFRDGYGYTF. The CDR3 nucleotides read TGTGCCAGCAGCTTCAGGGATGGCTATGGCTACACCTTC. The variable domain in full, completed from reference TRBV7-3 and TRBJ1-2, reads GAGVSQTPSNKVTEKGKYVELRCDPISGHTALYWYRQSLGQGPEFLIYFQGTGAADDSGLPNDRFFAVRPEGSVSTLKIQRTERGDSAVYLCASSFRDGYGYTFGSGTRLTVV.

The chain couples TRBV29-1 to TRBJ2-5, with 11 bases matching TRBD2. J gave up 6 bases and V 5 bases, and 5 bases lay outside the gene matches. CDR3 length: 13 residues. From germline, CDR1 is SQVTM and CDR2 ANQGSEA. CDR3 loop: CSVLAGGGKTQYF. For the CDR3, the DNA is TGCAGCGTTCTAGCGGGAGGAGGGAAGACCCAGTACTTC.

This clonotype was seen ten or more times. The chain carries TRBV5-1 and TRBJ2-3; unclear D gene. Germline V gene lookup returns CDR1 SGHRS and CDR2 YFSETQ. This CDR3 spans 16 amino acids. V lost 1 base to trimming and J lost 0 bases, with 12 bases between them. CDR3 protein: CASSLWSGPSTDTQYF. The CDR3 coding sequence is TGCGCCAGCAGCTTGTGGTCCGGGCCGAGCACAGATACGCAGTATTTT.

This clonotype was seen only a few times. This chain uses TRBV5-1 with TRBJ2-4, with TRBD1 identical over 9 bases. The germline CDR1 and CDR2 sequences are SGHRS and YFSETQ. The CDR3 contains 17 residues. The junction had 20 bases not matched to a gene; V was cut back by 5 bases and J by 11 bases. The DNA of the CDR3 is TGCGCCAGCAGTACTGGGCCCCTACAGGGGGCGGCGGACGTTCAGTACTTC. It specifies CASSTGPLQGAADVQYF.

This rearrangement joins TRBV5-5 to TRBJ2-1; possible D gene TRBD1, 8 bases. CDR1 and CDR2 (germline): SGHKS, YYEKEE (reference sequence). The CDR3 has 16 residues. The V end lost 4 bases, the J end lost 3 bases, and 17 bases lay between the germline ends. The CDR3 nucleotides are TGTGCCAGCAGCCCACCGGGGGGACAGGTCTACAATGAGCAGTTCTTC. Encoded protein: CASSPPGGQVYNEQFF. The variable domain in full, completed from reference TRBV5-5 and TRBJ2-1, reads DAGVTQSPTHLIKTRGQQVTLRCSPISGHKSVSWYQQVLGQGPQFIFQYYEKEERGRGNFPDRFSARQFPNYSSELNVNALLLGDSALYLCASSPPGGQVYNEQFFGPGTRLTVL.

This clonotype showed up just a few times. The gene calls are TRBV5-5 and TRBJ2-7, with 7 bases fitting TRBD2. This CDR3 is 16 amino acids long. CDR1 is SGHKS and CDR2 is YYEKEE in the germline V gene (reference sequence). Unmatched junction bases numbered 14, after V lost 4 bases and J lost 4 bases. The CDR3 reads CASSQEAGVPLYEQYF. The CDR3 DNA is TGTGCCAGCAGCCAGGAGGCGGGAGTCCCGTTATACGAGCAGTACTTC.

V is TRBV7-6 and J is TRBJ2-6; D possibly matches TRBD1 or TRBD2 (5 bases each). CDR3 size: 21 residues. Trimming shortened V by 1 base and J by 0 bases, and 22 bases separated the two germline ends. The germline gives CDR1 SGHVS, CDR2 FNYEAQ. In DNA form, the CDR3 reads TGTGCCAGCAGCTTAGTGGGGGTGCGGCCGACAATCGTCTCTGGGGCCAACGTCCTGACTTTC. Translating gives CASSLVGVRPTIVSGANVLTF.

On this clonotype itself: At one of its ends the junction is not consistent with the germline gene, which may arise from a read error. This chain uses TRBV7-8 with TRBJ2-7; tentative D call: TRBD2 (5 bases). The CDR3 loop spans 12 amino acids. The germline CDR1 and CDR2 sequences are SGHVS and FQNEAQ. CDR3 in amino acids: CASSLADSLRSF. In nucleotides, the CDR3 is TGTGCCAGCAGCTTAGCGGACTCGTTAAGAAGCTTC. Complete variable domain (other parts from reference TRBV7-8 and TRBJ2-7): GAGVSQSPRYKVAKRGQDVALRCDPISGHVSLFWYQQALGQGPEFLTYFQNEAQLDKSGLPSDRFFAERPEGSVSTLKIQRTQQEDSAVYLCASSLADSLRSFGPGTRLTVT.

This clonotype was picked up a small number of times. The chain has TRBV25-1 and TRBJ2-7; TRBD1 aligns across 7 bases. Germline V lookup: CDR1 MGHDK, CDR2 SYGVNS. The CDR3 length is 14 residues. V shed 2 bases and J 2 bases; nucleotides not matched to a gene: 3. The CDR3 nucleotides are TGTGCCAGCAGTGAACCGGACAGGACCTACGAGCAGTACTTC. It specifies CASSEPDRTYEQYF.

This clonotype was recorded a few times. J is TRBJ2-7 and V is TRBV18; 10 nucleotides line up with TRBD1. The CDR3 runs to 18 residues. Germline V gene sequence: CDR1 KGHSH, CDR2 LQKENI. V lost 1 base and J lost 1; bases outside the gene matches: 10. The CDR3 here is CASSPRDRGSRVSYEQYF. The CDR3 DNA reads TGTGCCAGCTCACCACGGGACAGGGGTTCCCGTGTGTCCTACGAGCAGTACTTC.

In its sample, this clonotype was seen a few times. The chain carries TRBV5-6 and TRBJ1-5, with 9 positions matching TRBD1. CDR3 length: 13 residues. V shed 0 bases, J shed 9 bases, and the junction held 1 base outside the gene matches. The germline V gene has CDR1 SGHDT and CDR2 YYEEEE. CDR3 in amino acids: CASSLDRGRPQHF. CDR3 bases: TGTGCCAGCAGCTTGGACAGGGGGCGGCCCCAGCATTTT.

This chain links TRBV7-9 with TRBJ2-2; TRBD1 aligns across 7 bases. The CDR3 contains 13 residues. The junction had 5 bases not matched to a gene; V was cut back by 11 bases and J by 2 bases. Germline CDR1 SEHNR, CDR2 FQNEAQ (reference sequence). The CDR3 DNA is TGTGCCCCGGGACAGTATAACACCGGGGAGCTGTTTTTT. It translates to CAPGQYNTGELFF.

The CDR3 loop reads CSAVPHNEQFF. CDR3 sequence (DNA): TGCAGTGCCGTTCCCCACAATGAGCAGTTCTTC. The chain employs TRBV20-1 and TRBJ2-1; D not resolved. This CDR3 has 11 amino acids. V was clipped by 6 bases and J by 5 bases, with 8 bases between them. Germline loops: CDR1 DFQATT, CDR2 SNEGSKA (reference sequence).

The V gene is TRBV5-1, the J gene TRBJ2-1; 9 bases align to TRBD1. CDR1 and CDR2 (germline): SGHRS, YFSETQ. Germline trimming cut 6 bases from V and 6 bases from J; bases unmatched to any gene: 7. The CDR3 is 14 residues long. CDR3 amino acids: CASNDRTGVNEQFF. Written as DNA, the CDR3 is TGCGCCAGCAACGATCGGACAGGGGTCAATGAGCAGTTCTTC.

The J gene is TRBJ2-4, the V gene TRBV6-1; D unclear. The CDR3 spans 15 residues. Looked up from germline, CDR1 is MNHNS and CDR2 is SASEGT. V was cut by 6 bases and J by 1 base, with 13 bases left in between. This chain's CDR3 is CASSSDYSAKNIQYF. Here the CDR3 DNA reads TGTGCCAGCAGCTCAGATTATTCGGCCAAAAACATTCAGTACTTC.

The chain couples TRBV7-9 to TRBJ2-1; the match to TRBD2 covers 8 bases. V was pared by 0 bases and J by 2 bases, with 3 bases of the junction left unmatched. This CDR3 region has 16 residues. Germline V gene sequence: CDR1 SEHNR, CDR2 FQNEAQ (reference sequence). Here the CDR3 DNA reads TGTGCCAGCAGCTTAGCAAGCGGGAGTCCCTACAATGAGCAGTTCTTC. This codes for CASSLASGSPYNEQFF. The entire variable domain, with the rest obtained from reference TRBV7-9 and TRBJ2-1, is as follows: DTGVSQNPRHKITKRGQNVTFRCDPISEHNRLYWYRQTLGQGPEFLTYFQNEAQLEKSRLLSDRFSAERPKGSFSTLEIQRTEQGDSAMYLCASSLASGSPYNEQFFGPGTRLTVL.

Remarks on this clonotype: At one boundary the junction diverges from the germline segment, which might be a read error. The V and J genes are TRBV6-2 or TRBV6-3 and TRBJ2-7; D uncertain. The CDR3 loop spans 11 amino acids. Germline CDR1 and CDR2: MNHEY and SVGEGT. This CDR3 reads CASKNQLSKHF. The CDR3 DNA reads TGTGCCAGCAAAAACCAACTGAGCAAACACTTC.

This rearrangement joins TRBV29-1 to TRBJ2-3; 14 nucleotides agree with TRBD2. The junction had 7 bases not matched to a gene; V was cut back by 8 bases and J by 3 bases. The length of the CDR3 is 15 residues. The germline V gene has CDR1 SQVTM and CDR2 ANQGSEA. In DNA form, the CDR3 reads TGCAGCTCTGGGACTAGCGGGAGTTCAACAGATACGCAGTATTTT. Translating gives CSSGTSGSSTDTQYF.